Below, 5 T cell receptor beta chains from the same sample are listed, as sequenced in a study of control samples from healthy donors and cancer patients. TCRdb keeps only in-frame clones here, not all; method: immunoSEQ multiplex PCR. Of tens of thousands of clones detected, roughly 89% appear once; the ten largest clones hold 15% to 19%. Sequenced: blood. Receptors originate from a man aged 25 to 40 in good health.

The V and J genes are TRBV7-7 and TRBJ2-7, with TRBD2 matching 15 bases. The junction had 17 bases not matched to a gene; V was cut back by 8 bases and J by 6 bases. The CDR3 is 18 amino acids. CDR1 and CDR2 from the germline V gene are SSHAT and FNYEAQ (reference sequence). This CDR3 reads CASRNRGLAGGDPFEQYF. The CDR3 nucleotides read TGTGCCAGCCGAAACCGGGGACTAGCGGGGGGCGACCCCTTCGAGCAGTACTTC.

This chain connects TRBV11-3 to TRBJ2-7; D is possibly TRBD1 or TRBD2 (5 bases each). Trimming took 4 bases from V and 6 from J, leaving 16 bases between them. CDR1 is SGHNT and CDR2 is YENEEA in the germline V gene. The CDR3 length is 14 residues. CDR3 loop: CASSSGRGAGEQYF. In DNA, the CDR3 is TGTGCCAGCAGCTCGGGACGGGGCGCGGGCGAGCAGTACTTC.

The chain employs TRBV9 and TRBJ2-1; 7 nucleotides align to TRBD2. Per germline, CDR1 SGDLS and CDR2 YYNGEE. Losses at the gene ends were 1 base for V and 3 bases for J; bases not matched to a gene: 10. The CDR3 loop spans 17 amino acids. The CDR3 DNA sequence: TGTGCCAGCAGCGTAAGGGGCAGCGGGGAGTTCTACAATGAGCAGTTCTTC. It encodes CASSVRGSGEFYNEQFF.

This clone was detected only once. The rearrangement links TRBV14 to TRBJ2-3; D gene uncertain. Trimming shortened V by 2 bases and J by 4 bases, and 13 bases separated the two germline ends. Germline lookup yields CDR1 SGHDN and CDR2 FVKESK. The CDR3 is 15 amino acids. The CDR3 is CASSQQGSGPDTQYF. The CDR3, as DNA: TGTGCCAGCAGCCAACAAGGGTCCGGGCCAGATACGCAGTATTTT.

CDR3 nucleotide sequence: TGTGCCACCAAAGGGAGAAGCAATCAGCCCCAGCATTTT. Its translation: CATKGRSNQPQHF. The chain carries TRBV28 and TRBJ1-5; D gene unclear. Germline CDR1 reads MDHEN; CDR2 reads SYDVKM. The CDR3 covers 13 residues. The V gene lost 10 bases and the J gene lost 1 base, with 11 bases spanning the gap.